The T cell receptor beta chain under discussion was sequenced for a study of CD8+CD57+ T cells in acquired aplastic anemia. Study overall: Sorted CD4+ and CD8+ cells gave a mean 3.2 ug DNA, range about 0.19 to 27.4 ug. Healthy donor CD4+ samples were sequenced to a depth that averaged approximately 10 million reads.

Genomic DNA provided the template from which TCR beta VDJ and CDR3 profiles were obtained. Via MiXCR, TCRdb re-called the reads, giving one row per CDR3 protein. The table has about 140,000 distinct CDR3 sequences, about 40% seen once; the top ten hold roughly 8.4%. The ends lost 5 bases at V and 4 bases at J; junction bases unmatched: 21. Germline V lookup: CDR1 LNHDA, CDR2 SQIVND (reference sequence). The length of the CDR3 is 20 residues. The receptor was isolated from a human donor in good health, serving as a control. V usage is TRBV19 and J usage is TRBJ2-3; TRBD1 agrees at 10 bases. Sequencing was carried out using sorted CD4+, CD8+, or CD8+CD57+ T cells (not recorded which) from PBMCs. CDR3: CASSPPPGTGEHRGADTQYF. The CDR3 DNA follows: TGTGCCAGTAGTCCCCCCCCGGGGACAGGGGAACACCGGGGAGCAGATACGCAGTATTTT.